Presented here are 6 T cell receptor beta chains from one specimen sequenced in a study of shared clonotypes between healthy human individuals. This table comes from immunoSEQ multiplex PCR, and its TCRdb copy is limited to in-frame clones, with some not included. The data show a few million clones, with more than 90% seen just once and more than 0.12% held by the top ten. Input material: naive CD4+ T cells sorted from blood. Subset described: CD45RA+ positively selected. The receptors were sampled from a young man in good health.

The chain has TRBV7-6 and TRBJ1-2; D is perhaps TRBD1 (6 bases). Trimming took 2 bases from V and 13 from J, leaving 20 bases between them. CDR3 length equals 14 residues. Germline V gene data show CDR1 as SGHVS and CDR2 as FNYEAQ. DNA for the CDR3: TGTGCCAGCAGCTTATACCAGGGGTTAGGTCGGGGCACCTTC. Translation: CASSLYQGLGRGTF.

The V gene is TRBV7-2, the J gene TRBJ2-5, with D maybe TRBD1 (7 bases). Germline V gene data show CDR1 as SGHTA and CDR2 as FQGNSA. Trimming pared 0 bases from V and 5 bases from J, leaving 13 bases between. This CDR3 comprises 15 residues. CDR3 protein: CASSLAGLTGETQYF. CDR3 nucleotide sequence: TGTGCCAGCAGCTTAGCGGGACTGACAGGGGAGACCCAGTACTTC.

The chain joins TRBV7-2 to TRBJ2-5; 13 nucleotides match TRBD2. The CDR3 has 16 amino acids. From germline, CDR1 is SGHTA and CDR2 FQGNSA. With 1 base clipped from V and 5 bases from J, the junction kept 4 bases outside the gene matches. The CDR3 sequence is CASSLGGLAGVETQYF. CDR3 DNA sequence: TGTGCCAGCAGCTTAGGTGGACTAGCGGGAGTTGAGACCCAGTACTTC.

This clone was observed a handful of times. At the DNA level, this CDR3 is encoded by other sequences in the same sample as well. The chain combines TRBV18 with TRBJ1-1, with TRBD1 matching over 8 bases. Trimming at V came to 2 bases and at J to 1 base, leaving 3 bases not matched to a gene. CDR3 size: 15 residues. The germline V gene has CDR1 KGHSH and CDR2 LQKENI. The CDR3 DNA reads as TGTGCCAGCTCACCAACCACAGGGGGGAACACTGAAGCTTTCTTT. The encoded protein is CASSPTTGGNTEAFF.

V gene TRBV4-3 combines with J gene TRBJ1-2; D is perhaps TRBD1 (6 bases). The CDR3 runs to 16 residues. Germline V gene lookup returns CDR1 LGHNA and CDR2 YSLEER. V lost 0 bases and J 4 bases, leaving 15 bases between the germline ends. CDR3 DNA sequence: TGCGCCAGCAGCCAAGATAGAGGGGGAAGCCCCTATGGCTACACCTTC. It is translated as CASSQDRGGSPYGYTF.

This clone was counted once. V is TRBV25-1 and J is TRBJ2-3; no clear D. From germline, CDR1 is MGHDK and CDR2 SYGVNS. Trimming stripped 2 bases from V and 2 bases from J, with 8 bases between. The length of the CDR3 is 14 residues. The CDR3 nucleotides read TGTGCCAGCAGTGAAACCCTTTTCACAGATACGCAGTATTTT. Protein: CASSETLFTDTQYF.